The 9 T cell receptor beta chains below come from one sample, sequenced in a study of blood T cell repertoires in COVID-19. Libraries were prepared by immunoSEQ multiplex PCR; TCRdb keeps only in-frame clonotypes and omits some of them. The table records fewer than 250,000 clones, 70% to 90% of them present only once. The source material was peripheral blood. The receptors shown here come from a woman in her forties who had recovered from COVID-19.

This clone was recorded once. The chain links TRBV6-2 or TRBV6-3 to TRBJ1-5, with 8 bases that match TRBD1. This CDR3 is built from 14 residues. Germline CDR1 reads MNHEY; CDR2 reads SVGEGT. V lost 4 bases, J lost 5 bases, and 4 bases stayed unmatched. For the CDR3, the DNA is TGTGCCAGCAGTTTGACAGGGGAAGATCAGCCCCAGCATTTT. Amino acid sequence: CASSLTGEDQPQHF.

The chain combines TRBV7-9 with TRBJ1-3; D is unclear. CDR1 and CDR2 (germline): SEHNR, FQNEAQ (reference sequence). V gave up 2 bases and J gave up 0 bases, with 8 bases separating them. CDR3 length equals 15 residues. CDR3: CASSLNSGSGNTIYF. The CDR3 coding sequence is TGTGCCAGCAGCTTAAACAGCGGCTCTGGAAACACCATATATTTT.

V and J are TRBV7-2 and TRBJ2-3, with 12 bases aligning to TRBD2. J lost 3 bases, V lost 5 bases, and 12 bases had no gene match. Germline loops: CDR1 SGHTA, CDR2 FQGNSA. The CDR3 sequence is 18 residues long. This CDR3 reads CASSHISSGRAGTDTQYF. The CDR3 nucleotides read TGTGCCAGCAGCCATATCTCTAGCGGGAGGGCAGGGACAGATACGCAGTATTTT.

This sequence joins TRBV10-3 and TRBJ2-3, with D possibly matching TRBD2 (5 bases). Trimming took off 2 bases at V and 3 bases at J, with 9 bases between the two ends. CDR3 size: 14 residues. Germline CDR1 and CDR2: ENHRY and SYGVKD. The CDR3 DNA follows: TGTGCCATCAGTGAGCGGGATCATACAGATACGCAGTATTTT. It translates to CAISERDHTDTQYF.

The genes are TRBV4-2 and TRBJ2-7, with 8 nucleotides matching TRBD2. V trimming: 1 base; J trimming: 6 bases; junction bases outside the gene matches: 11. The CDR3 length is 16 residues. From germline, CDR1 is LGHNA and CDR2 YNFKEQ. CDR3: CASSQGATSVTSEQYF. The CDR3 nucleotides read TGTGCCAGCAGCCAAGGAGCGACTAGCGTCACATCCGAGCAGTACTTC.

The chain joins TRBV27 to TRBJ2-7, with 7 bases identical to TRBD1. The CDR3 is made up of 15 amino acids. Unmatched junction bases numbered 10, after V lost 5 bases and J lost 3 bases. CDR1 MNHEY and CDR2 SMNVEV come from the germline V gene (reference sequence). CDR3 amino acids: CASSRRGGQNYEQYF. The CDR3, as DNA: TGTGCCAGCAGTCGCCGTGGGGGACAGAACTACGAGCAGTACTTC.

The chain recombines TRBV12-1 with TRBJ1-4; TRBD1, the D gene given by the table, was not confirmed from the DNA. TRBV12-1 is a recognized pseudogene. The CDR3 loop spans 15 amino acids. For the CDR3, the DNA is TGTGCCAGCAGCGCGCCGGGACACTTTAATGAAAAACTGTTTTTT. It specifies CASSAPGHFNEKLFF.

The rearrangement uses TRBV6-5 and TRBJ2-7; 11 nucleotides match TRBD1. Trimming took 7 bases from V and 1 from J; bases not matched to a gene: 3. Per the germline V gene, CDR1 is MNHEY and CDR2 is SVGAGI. The CDR3 extends over 14 amino acids. This CDR3 reads CASTGTGGSYEQYF. For the CDR3, the DNA is TGTGCCAGCACTGGGACAGGGGGTTCCTACGAGCAGTACTTC.

This chain connects TRBV5-1 to TRBJ2-1, with 9 bases that match TRBD2. The CDR3 has 16 residues. CDR1 is SGHRS and CDR2 is YFSETQ in the germline V gene. V lost 4 bases, J lost 8 bases, and 13 bases stayed unmatched. CDR3 sequence reads: CASSLGQREATDEQFF. CDR3 coding DNA: TGCGCCAGCAGCCTTGGCCAGCGGGAGGCTACGGATGAGCAGTTCTTC.